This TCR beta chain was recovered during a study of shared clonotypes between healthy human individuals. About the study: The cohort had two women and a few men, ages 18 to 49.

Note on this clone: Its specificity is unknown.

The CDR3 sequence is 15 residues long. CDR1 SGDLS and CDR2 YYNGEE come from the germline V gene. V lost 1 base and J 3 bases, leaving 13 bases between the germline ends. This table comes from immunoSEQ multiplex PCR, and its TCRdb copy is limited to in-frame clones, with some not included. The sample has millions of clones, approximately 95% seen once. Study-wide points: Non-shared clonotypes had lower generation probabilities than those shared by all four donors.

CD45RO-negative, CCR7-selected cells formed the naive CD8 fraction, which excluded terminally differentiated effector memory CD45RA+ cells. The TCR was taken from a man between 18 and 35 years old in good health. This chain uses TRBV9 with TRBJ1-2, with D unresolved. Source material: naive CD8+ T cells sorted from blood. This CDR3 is CASSVREDMDYGYTF. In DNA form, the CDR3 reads TGTGCCAGCAGCGTAAGGGAGGATATGGACTATGGCTACACCTTC.